This T cell receptor beta chain was observed in a study of molecular identifiers for immune sequencing clone quantification. Study-wide results and limits: Highly expanded clones may be undercounted when identical TCR molecules share barcodes. Effector cells had over 99% of their molecules in clones above 20 RNA copies, while naive cells had under 1%.

Library preparation followed earlier protocols using designated TCR primers. One entry per CDR3 protein, called by TCRdb with MiXCR from the PCR reads. The sample includes some 580,000 distinct CDR3 sequences, 25% of them seen just once. With respect to this clonotype: As yet, its antigen is unknown. One end of the junction varies from germline; a read error may be responsible.

Germline loops: CDR1 SEHNR, CDR2 FQNEAQ (reference sequence). This CDR3 contains 15 residues. The sequencing input was naive CD8+ T cells from blood, with Jurkat cell RNA spiked in. As for subset: FACS-sorted CD8+CD4-CCR7+CD45RA+ naive T cells. This chain connects TRBV7-9 to TRBJ2-5; 7 bases map to TRBD2. This sequence was found in a human donor in good health. Some libraries in this study had Jurkat cell RNA spiked in. CDR3 DNA: TGTGCCAGCAGCTTAGCCGGGGCGGGGGAAGAGCCCCAGTACTTC. It specifies CASSLAGAGEEPQYF.